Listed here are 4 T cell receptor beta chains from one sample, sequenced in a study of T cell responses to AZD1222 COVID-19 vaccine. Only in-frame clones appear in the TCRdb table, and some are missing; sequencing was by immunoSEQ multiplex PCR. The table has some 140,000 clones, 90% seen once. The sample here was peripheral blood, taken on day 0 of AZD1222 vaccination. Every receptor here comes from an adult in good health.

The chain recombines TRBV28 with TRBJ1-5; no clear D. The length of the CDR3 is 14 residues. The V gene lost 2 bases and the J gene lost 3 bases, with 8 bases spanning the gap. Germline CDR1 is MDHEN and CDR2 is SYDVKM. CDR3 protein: CASSLRQPNQPQHF. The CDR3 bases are TGTGCCAGCAGTTTACGGCAGCCCAATCAGCCCCAGCATTTT.

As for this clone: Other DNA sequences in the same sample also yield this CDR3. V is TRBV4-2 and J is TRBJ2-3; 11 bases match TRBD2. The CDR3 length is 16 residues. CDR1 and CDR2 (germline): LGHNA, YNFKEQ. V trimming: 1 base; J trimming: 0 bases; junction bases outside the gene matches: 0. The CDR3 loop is CASSQGLAGSTDTQYF. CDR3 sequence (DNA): TGTGCCAGCAGCCAAGGACTAGCGGGGAGCACAGATACGCAGTATTTT.

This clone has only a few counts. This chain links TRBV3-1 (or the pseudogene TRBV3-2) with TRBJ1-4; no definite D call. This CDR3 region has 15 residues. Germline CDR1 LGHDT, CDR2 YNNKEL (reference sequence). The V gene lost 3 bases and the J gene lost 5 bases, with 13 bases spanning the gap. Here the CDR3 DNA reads TGTGCCAGCAGCCAGCTCCCAAGCCCAAATGAAAAACTGTTTTTT. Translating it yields CASSQLPSPNEKLFF.

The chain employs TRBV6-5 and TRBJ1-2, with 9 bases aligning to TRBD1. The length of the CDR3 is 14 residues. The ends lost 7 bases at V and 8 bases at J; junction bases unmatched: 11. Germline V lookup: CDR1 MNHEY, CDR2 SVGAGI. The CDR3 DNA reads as TGTGCCAGCACTATTGGACAGGGGATTCAGGGCTACACCTTC. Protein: CASTIGQGIQGYTF.